The 17 T cell receptor beta chains in this list originate from one sample, sequenced in a study of T cell responses to AZD1222 COVID-19 vaccine. The protocol was immunoSEQ multiplex PCR, while the TCRdb copy is restricted to in-frame clones and leaves out a portion. The sample consists of under 140,000 clones, approximately 90% of them appearing once. The sample in question was peripheral blood, obtained 28 days after the second AZD1222 dose. The receptors come from an adult who received the AZD1222 COVID-19 vaccine.

The chain is built from TRBV19 and TRBJ2-3; 9 bases are a match to TRBD1. The CDR3 consists of 14 residues. Germline values: CDR1 LNHDA, CDR2 SQIVND (reference sequence). With 2 bases clipped from V and 6 bases from J, the junction kept 3 bases outside the gene matches. The CDR3 loop reads CASSITGGRDTQYF. CDR3 nucleotide sequence: TGTGCCAGTAGTATAACAGGGGGCCGGGATACGCAGTATTTT. Complete variable domain (other parts from reference TRBV19 and TRBJ2-3): DGGITQSPKYLFRKEGQNVTLSCEQNLNHDAMYWYRQDPGQGLRLIYYSQIVNDFQKGDIAEGYSVSREKKESFPLTVTSAQKNPTAFYLCASSITGGRDTQYFGPGTRLTVL.

This clone was found once. CDR3 amino acids: CASSPVAPGELFF. CDR3 nucleotide sequence: TGTGCCAGCTCACCGGTTGCTCCCGGGGAGCTGTTTTTT. V is TRBV18 and J is TRBJ2-2; D gene unclear. The CDR3 is 13 residues long. V was pared by 3 bases and J by 6 bases, with 8 bases between. Germline loops: CDR1 KGHSH, CDR2 LQKENI.

V is TRBV18 and J is TRBJ1-2, with 8 bases fitting TRBD1. The germline gives CDR1 KGHSH, CDR2 LQKENI. The CDR3 totals 16 residues. V dropped 0 bases and J dropped 5; count of bases not matched to a gene: 8. CDR3 sequence: CASSPPVGQGAYGYTF. For the CDR3, the DNA is TGTGCCAGCTCACCACCGGTAGGGCAGGGGGCTTATGGCTACACCTTC.

The chain has TRBV10-3 and TRBJ2-3; unclear D gene. This CDR3 contains 13 residues. Germline V gives CDR1 ENHRY, CDR2 SYGVKD. Trimming pared 8 bases from V and 2 bases from J, leaving 11 bases between. CDR3 sequence: CAIGRPDTDTQYF. DNA of the CDR3: TGTGCCATCGGGCGGCCCGACACAGATACGCAGTATTTT.

This rearrangement joins TRBV18 to TRBJ2-2; TRBD1 matches at 8 bases. CDR1 and CDR2 from the germline V gene are KGHSH and LQKENI. The length of the CDR3 is 16 residues. V dropped 3 bases and J dropped 0; count of bases not matched to a gene: 3. The chain's CDR3 is CASSPRTGSNTGELFF. CDR3 sequence (DNA): TGTGCCAGCTCACCTCGGACAGGGTCGAACACCGGGGAGCTGTTTTTT.

This clone was detected only once. The rearrangement links TRBV27 to TRBJ1-5; D is possibly TRBD1 (5 bases). Trimming shortened V by 2 bases and J by 6 bases, and 8 bases separated the two germline ends. Germline lookup yields CDR1 MNHEY and CDR2 SMNVEV (reference sequence). This CDR3 region has 13 residues. CDR3 nucleotide sequence: TGTGCCAGCAGTTTACAGGGCCCTCAGCCCCAGCATTTT. The encoded protein is CASSLQGPQPQHF.

The J gene is TRBJ2-7, the V gene TRBV18, with D possibly called TRBD1 or TRBD2 (5 bases each). Germline CDR1 reads KGHSH; CDR2 reads LQKENI. The CDR3 is 17 amino acids. V was clipped by 0 bases and J by 5 bases, with 20 bases between them. Here the CDR3 DNA reads TGTGCCAGCTCACCACCGGTTGGGACCAGCGGAGGTGACGAGCAGTACTTC. Encoded protein: CASSPPVGTSGGDEQYF.

The gene calls are TRBV9 and TRBJ1-4; no clear D gene. The V gene lost 0 bases and the J gene lost 8 bases, with 14 bases spanning the gap. This CDR3 is 15 amino acids long. Germline CDR1 and CDR2: SGDLS and YYNGEE. The CDR3: CASSVGRAVQEKLFF. The CDR3 DNA reads as TGTGCCAGCAGCGTAGGACGCGCGGTACAGGAAAAACTGTTTTTT.

The chain couples TRBV4-2 to TRBJ1-2; 8 bases match TRBD1. This CDR3 region has 16 residues. Per the germline V gene, CDR1 is LGHNA and CDR2 is YNFKEQ. The J segment lost 4 bases and the V segment lost 6 bases, leaving 13 bases of the junction unmatched. The CDR3 spells CASSQVGQAFFYGYTF. In nucleotides, the CDR3 is TGTGCCAGCAGTCAGGTGGGACAGGCATTCTTCTATGGCTACACCTTC.

The CDR3 region is CASSARDRNTEAFF. DNA for the CDR3: TGTGCCAGCAGCGCCCGCGACAGGAACACTGAAGCTTTCTTT. The V and J genes are TRBV3-1 (or the pseudogene TRBV3-2) and TRBJ1-1, with D tentatively TRBD1 (5 bases). The V gene's germline CDR1 is LGHDT and CDR2 YNNKEL (reference sequence). Between the trimmed V and J ends, which lost 5 bases and 1 base, there was a span of 11 bases. CDR3 length: 14 residues.

The rearrangement uses TRBV6-1 and TRBJ1-1; unclear D gene. Trimming removed 1 base from V and 11 bases from J, with 14 bases in between. CDR1 and CDR2 from the germline V gene are MNHNS and SASEGT. The CDR3 runs 13 residues. CDR3 coding DNA: TGTGCCAGCAGTGAAGAGGGAGGGTCGGTGGCTTTCTTT. It specifies CASSEEGGSVAFF.

On this clone: At one end the junction does not follow the germline gene, possibly because of a read error. V and J are TRBV6-6 and TRBJ2-6, with 10 bases fitting TRBD1. CDR3 size: 17 residues. Germline CDR1 is MNHNY and CDR2 is SVGAGI (reference sequence). The CDR3 nucleotides read TGTGCCAGCAGTCAACGACAGGGGGCGGGTGGGGCCAACGCCCTGACTTTC. Amino acid sequence: CASSQRQGAGGANALTF.

The gene calls are TRBV7-2 and TRBJ2-7, with D tentatively TRBD2 (6 bases). This CDR3 contains 15 residues. Per the germline V gene, CDR1 is SGHTA and CDR2 is FQGNSA. V was cut by 5 bases and J by 6 bases, with 20 bases left in between. The CDR3 region has the DNA TGTGCCAGCAGCCCCCTCCTAGCGATCTCGGGCGAGCAGTACTTC. Its protein is CASSPLLAISGEQYF.

The V gene is TRBV6-5, the J gene TRBJ2-1; D unresolved. Trimming removed 5 bases from V and 4 bases from J, with 3 bases in between. This CDR3 contains 11 residues. The germline gives CDR1 MNHEY, CDR2 SVGAGI. CDR3 in amino acids: CASSQYNEQFF. The CDR3 region has the DNA TGTGCCAGCAGTCAATACAATGAGCAGTTCTTC.

The chain uses TRBV15 and TRBJ2-1; D is ambiguous. V was clipped by 0 bases and J by 5 bases, with 8 bases between them. The germline gives CDR1 LNHNV, CDR2 YYDKDF (reference sequence). The CDR3 totals 14 residues. The CDR3 DNA sequence: TGTGCCACCAGCAGAGATCGCAGGAACAATGAGCAGTTCTTC. It translates to CATSRDRRNNEQFF.

This chain uses TRBV28 with TRBJ1-3; 7 nucleotides line up with TRBD1. CDR1 and CDR2 from the germline V gene are MDHEN and SYDVKM. Losses at the gene ends were 2 bases for V and 2 bases for J; bases not matched to a gene: 6. The CDR3 sequence is 16 residues long. DNA for the CDR3: TGTGCCAGCAGTTTACTGGGGCAGGGGGCTGGAAACACCATATATTTT. Translated: CASSLLGQGAGNTIYF.

This clone has only a few counts. The V call is TRBV20-1, the J call TRBJ2-5; D ambiguous. This CDR3 is built from 10 residues. Germline-derived CDR1 and CDR2 are DFQATT and SNEGSKA (reference sequence). With 2 bases removed from V and 4 bases from J, the gap between germline ends came to 2 bases. CDR3: CSARLETQYF. DNA of the CDR3: TGCAGTGCTAGATTAGAGACCCAGTACTTC.